The T cell receptor beta chain described here comes from a study of response to subunit inactivated influenza vaccine. Study outcomes and limitations: A suggestion made by the authors is that each seasonal influenza vaccination recruits few new T cells.

TCRdb passed the RT-PCR reads through MiXCR, listing each CDR3 protein once. Found here are some 850,000 distinct CDR3 sequences, about 18% of them singletons; the top ten hold about a tenth. V lost 4 bases to trimming and J lost 2 bases; unmatched junction nucleotides: 7. Germline assignment: CDR1 KGHSH and CDR2 LQKENI. The CDR3 consists of 16 residues. For this clonotype: Its antigen is as yet unknown.

This clonotype originated in a man aged 50 to 60 who received an inactivated influenza vaccine. The chain is built from TRBV18 and TRBJ2-1; TRBD2 matches 8 bases. The sample in question was PBMCs from blood, obtained more than 4 days after vaccination. The CDR3 protein is CASSLGGGPTYNEQFF. The DNA of the CDR3 is TGTGCCAGCTCACTCGGCGGGGGGCCAACCTACAATGAGCAGTTCTTC.